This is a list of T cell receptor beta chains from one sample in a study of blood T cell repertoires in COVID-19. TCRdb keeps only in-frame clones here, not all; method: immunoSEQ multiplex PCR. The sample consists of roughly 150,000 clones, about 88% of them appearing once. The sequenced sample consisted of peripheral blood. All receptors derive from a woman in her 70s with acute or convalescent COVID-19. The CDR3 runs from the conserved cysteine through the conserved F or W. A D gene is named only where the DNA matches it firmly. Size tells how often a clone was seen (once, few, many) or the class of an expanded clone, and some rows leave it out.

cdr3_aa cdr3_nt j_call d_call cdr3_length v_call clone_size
CASSQDSENSPLHF TGTGCCAGCAGCCAAGATTCCGAGAATTCACCCCTCCACTTT TRBJ1-6 - 14 TRBV4-2 -
CASSLGQFYQPQHF TGTGCCAGCAGCTTAGGGCAGTTCTATCAGCCCCAGCATTTT TRBJ1-5 - 14 TRBV7-8 few
CAISDGTGGQGGEKLFF TGTGCCATCAGTGACGGGACAGGGGGCCAGGGAGGGGAAAAACTGTTTTTT TRBJ1-4 TRBD1 17 TRBV10-3 -
CASSQDRISTDTQYF TGTGCCAGCAGTCAGGACAGAATTAGCACAGATACGCAGTATTTT TRBJ2-3 - 15 TRBV2 once
CASSWTGVEAFF TGTGCCAGCAGCTGGACAGGGGTTGAAGCTTTCTTT TRBJ1-1 TRBD1 12 TRBV5-8 -
CASSLSRDTHSGANVLTF TGTGCCAGCAGTTTATCGCGGGATACGCACTCTGGGGCCAACGTCCTGACTTTC TRBJ2-6 - 18 TRBV27 -
CASSLEVLGSPPGYTF TGTGCCAGCAGCTTAGAAGTTCTAGGCTCACCGCCTGGCTACACCTTC TRBJ1-2 - 16 TRBV7-9 -
CASSLALGVTEAFF TGTGCCAGCAGCTTAGCGCTAGGTGTCACTGAAGCTTTCTTT TRBJ1-1 - 14 TRBV7-2 few
CASTHWEGNYGYTF TGTGCCAGCACCCACTGGGAGGGGAACTATGGCTACACCTTC TRBJ1-2 - 14 TRBV7-2 -
CASKVVGVMGNTEAFF TGTGCCAGCAAGGTTGTCGGGGTAATGGGGAACACTGAAGCTTTCTTT TRBJ1-1 - 16 TRBV28 -
CATPRMAGESLAKNIQYF TGTGCCACCCCTAGGATGGCGGGGGAGTCCCTAGCCAAAAACATTCAGTACTTC TRBJ2-4 TRBD2 18 TRBV24-1 once
CACGLGNTEAFF TGTGCCTGCGGGTTGGGTAACACTGAAGCTTTCTTT TRBJ1-1 - 12 TRBV28 -